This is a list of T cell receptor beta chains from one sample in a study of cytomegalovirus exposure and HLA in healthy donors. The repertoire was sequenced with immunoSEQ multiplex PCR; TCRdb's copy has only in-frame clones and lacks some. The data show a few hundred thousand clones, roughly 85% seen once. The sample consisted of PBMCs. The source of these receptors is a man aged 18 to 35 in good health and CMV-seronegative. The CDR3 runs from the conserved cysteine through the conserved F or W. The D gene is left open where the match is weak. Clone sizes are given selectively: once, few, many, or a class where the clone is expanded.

TGTGCCAGCAGTTTATCGTCGGCGGTGAATGGCTACACCTTC CASSLSSAVNGYTF 14 once NA TRBJ1-2 TRBV27
TGTGCCAGCAGCTTACAAAGCGGTGGGACAGGGGCTAGGAACACTGAAGCTTTCTTT CASSLQSGGTGARNTEAFF 19 NA TRBD1 TRBJ1-1 TRBV11-2
TGTGCCAGCAGCCTCGGACAGGGGCCCATCACAGATACGCAGTATTTT CASSLGQGPITDTQYF 16 NA TRBD1 TRBJ2-3 TRBV7-6
TGTGCCAGCAGGAAGACAGGGGGCCAGTACAATGAGCAGTTCTTC CASRKTGGQYNEQFF 15 NA TRBD1 TRBJ2-1 TRBV28
TGTGCCAGCGATAGACTAGTTGTCGATACGCAGTATTTT CASDRLVVDTQYF 13 NA NA TRBJ2-3 TRBV7-2
TGTGCCAGCAGGGAGACAGCGAACACTGAAGCTTTCTTT CASRETANTEAFF 13 NA NA TRBJ1-1 TRBV25-1
TGTGCCAGCAGTTTGAGGACAGGCTACGAGCAGTACTTC CASSLRTGYEQYF 13 NA TRBD1 TRBJ2-7 TRBV6-6
TGTGCCAGCAGAGGTTGGGAGTCCAATGGCTACACCTTC CASRGWESNGYTF 13 NA NA TRBJ1-2 TRBV11-2
TGCGCCAGCCGGACCGCGGGGACCCCTGAAGCTTTCTTT CASRTAGTPEAFF 13 NA NA TRBJ1-1 TRBV5-1
TGTGCCAGCAGCTTAATCGGGACAGGGGAAGTAGGGGAGACCCAGTACTTC CASSLIGTGEVGETQYF 17 NA TRBD1 TRBJ2-5 TRBV5-6
TGTTCCAGCAGCTCGTACTGGACTAGCGGGATCGCAGGAGATACGCAGTATTTT CSSSSYWTSGIAGDTQYF 18 NA TRBD2 TRBJ2-3 TRBV7-9
TGTGCCAGCAGCTTAGTTTCTCGTAGCTACGAGCAGTACTTC CASSLVSRSYEQYF 14 NA NA TRBJ2-7 TRBV7-9
TGTGCCAGCAGCTTGGTCAAGGGGCCCCTGCCCTATGGCTACACCTTC CASSLVKGPLPYGYTF 16 NA NA TRBJ1-2 TRBV7-8
TGTGCCAGCAGCACCGGGACTAGCATTAGCGAGCAGTACTTC CASSTGTSISEQYF 14 NA TRBD2 TRBJ2-7 TRBV27
TGTGCCAGCAGTTTATACGGGGATCCCAATCAGTACTTC CASSLYGDPNQYF 13 NA NA TRBJ2-4 TRBV27
TGTGCCAGCAGCTTATTGGCGGGACGCACAGATACGCAGTATTTT CASSLLAGRTDTQYF 15 NA NA TRBJ2-3 TRBV5-4
TGCGCTTCGGGGGAAGTGGGCTACAATGAGCAGTTCTTC CASGEVGYNEQFF 13 NA NA TRBJ2-1 TRBV5-1
TGTGCCAGCAGTGGACAGTTCAGCTCCTACGAGCAGTACTTC CASSGQFSSYEQYF 14 NA NA TRBJ2-7 TRBV6-1
TGTGCCAGCAGCTTGTCTGACCCCTTGGCAGCGCTGAACACTGAAGCTTTCTTT CASSLSDPLAALNTEAFF 18 few NA TRBJ1-1 TRBV5-5
TGTGCTAGCAGCTCCCGACAGGTGGGCCCCCAAGAGACCCAGTACTTC CASSSRQVGPQETQYF 16 NA NA TRBJ2-5 TRBV7-7